This TCR beta chain came from a study of OX40 agonist ivuxolimab in advanced cancers. The wider study: Patients got intravenous ivuxolimab at 0.01 to 10 mg/kg every 2 weeks. The study reported partial responses in three patients: one hepatocellular carcinoma, two cutaneous melanoma.

Clones were sequenced by immunoSEQ multiplex PCR, and TCRdb holds only the in-frame ones, with some missing. The sample consists of tens of thousands of clones, about 91% of them appearing once. Notes on the study in general: The study found that CD8+ T cells averaged more expanded clones than CD4+.

Germline V gene sequence: CDR1 SGHTA, CDR2 FQGTGA. The length of the CDR3 is 13 residues. V gave up 3 bases and J gave up 0 bases, with 6 bases separating them. This clone is a singleton in its sample. Its antigen is still unknown. The chain carries TRBV7-3 and TRBJ2-7; a weak D match, TRBD1 (6 bases). The TCR originated in an adult with an advanced solid tumor such as melanoma, head and neck, liver or kidney cancer. Source: CD4+ or CD8+ T cells sorted from blood, taken in a trial of the OX40 agonist ivuxolimab. In DNA form, the CDR3 reads TGTGCCAGCAGCTTGGACAGCTCCTACGAGCAGTACTTC. It translates to CASSLDSSYEQYF.